One and the same sample provided the 8 T cell receptor beta chains below, sequenced in a study of T cells expressing NK-cell markers. TCRdb reworked the 5' RACE reads into one entry per CDR3 protein, no DNA. The sample includes 400,000 to 550,000 distinct CDR3 sequences. The sample taken for sequencing was blood T cells: a sorted CD56 or NKG2C T cell subset, CD4+ or CD8+ T cells, or bulk PBMC T cells (not recorded which). The receptors come from a woman between 18 and 69 years old in good health.

This sequence joins TRBV5-1 and TRBJ1-2. The CDR3 contains 14 residues. The germline gives CDR1 SGHRS, CDR2 YFSETQ. The CDR3 spells CASSLEGRLDGYTF. The whole variable domain, remainder taken from reference TRBV5-1 and TRBJ1-2, is KAGVTQTPRYLIKTRGQQVTLSCSPISGHRSVSWYQQTPGQGLQFLFEYFSETQRNKGNFPGRFSGRQFSNSRSEMNVSTLELGDSALYLCASSLEGRLDGYTFGSGTRLTVV.

This chain joins TRBV29-1 and TRBJ1-1; the D gene TCRdb calls, TRBD1, cannot be checked with no DNA. The CDR3 covers 12 residues. Germline CDR1 reads SQVTM; CDR2 reads ANQGSEA. CDR3 protein: CSVRSGLGEAFF. Full variable domain (outside the CDR3, taken from reference TRBV29-1 and TRBJ1-1): SAVISQKPSRDICQRGTSLTIQCQVDSQVTMMFWYRQQPGQSLTLIATANQGSEATYESGFVIDKFPISRPNLTFSTLTVSNMSPEDSSIYLCSVRSGLGEAFFGQGTRLTVV.

V and J are TRBV13 and TRBJ2-3. This CDR3 has 13 amino acids. Germline V gives CDR1 PRHDT, CDR2 FYEKMQ (reference sequence). The CDR3 reads CASSAPVQDTQYF.

The chain is built from TRBV12-3 or TRBV12-4 and TRBJ2-5. The CDR3 covers 14 residues. CDR3 protein: CASSPWQTQETQYF.

The rearrangement links TRBV7-9 to TRBJ1-1; without DNA, the TCRdb call of TRBD1 cannot be checked. Germline V CDR1 and CDR2: SEHNR, FQNEAQ (reference sequence). The CDR3 spans 15 residues. CDR3: CASSFIQTGNTEAFF.

This rearrangement joins TRBV12-3 or TRBV12-4 to TRBJ2-5; the D call of TRBD2 rests on TCRdb alone, since no DNA is present to check it. This CDR3 comprises 14 residues. CDR3 residues: CASSWERDFREGYF.

The V gene is TRBV5-1, the J gene TRBJ1-2; TCRdb selects TRBD1, and the lack of DNA leaves this call unchecked. Germline-derived CDR1 and CDR2 are SGHRS and YFSETQ. This CDR3 is 13 amino acids long. The chain's CDR3 is CASRQETNYGYTF. Complete variable domain (other parts from reference TRBV5-1 and TRBJ1-2): KAGVTQTPRYLIKTRGQQVTLSCSPISGHRSVSWYQQTPGQGLQFLFEYFSETQRNKGNFPGRFSGRQFSNSRSEMNVSTLELGDSALYLCASRQETNYGYTFGSGTRLTVV.

The rearrangement links TRBV20-1 to TRBJ2-3; TCRdb selects TRBD2, and the lack of DNA leaves this call unchecked. This CDR3 comprises 13 residues. Germline CDR1 is DFQATT and CDR2 is SNEGSKA (reference sequence). Here the CDR3 reads CSAVGGRQDTQYF.